The 5 T cell receptor beta chains in this list originate from one sample, sequenced in a study of blood T cell repertoires in COVID-19. Sequencing was performed with immunoSEQ multiplex PCR; in TCRdb, only in-frame clones are kept and a portion is missing. The sample has 100,000 to 150,000 clones, about 85% seen once. Sequencing input: peripheral blood. All receptors derive from a man older than 75 with active or convalescent COVID-19.

The CDR3 here is CASSQDGEQGYQPQHF. CDR3 DNA: TGCGCCAGCAGCCAAGATGGCGAACAGGGTTATCAGCCCCAGCATTTT. The chain links TRBV4-1 to TRBJ1-5, with D possibly matching TRBD1 (6 bases). Germline values: CDR1 MGHRA, CDR2 YSYEKL. There are 16 residues in the CDR3. Trimming removed 0 bases from V and 5 bases from J, with 14 bases in between.

The chain uses TRBV28 and TRBJ2-3; TRBD1 matches 8 bases. This CDR3 has 14 amino acids. Germline V gene sequence: CDR1 MDHEN, CDR2 SYDVKM. With 10 bases clipped from V and 3 bases from J, the junction kept 9 bases outside the gene matches. CDR3 DNA: TGTGCCACCAAGGACAGGGTAGTAACAGATACGCAGTATTTT. It specifies CATKDRVVTDTQYF.

This sequence joins TRBV7-9 and TRBJ2-2; D might be TRBD1 (6 bases). Trimming stripped 5 bases from V and 2 bases from J, with 12 bases between. The CDR3 is 15 amino acids. Germline CDR1 reads SEHNR; CDR2 reads FQNEAQ (reference sequence). CDR3: CASSPGQTNTGELFF. The CDR3 nucleotides read TGTGCCAGCAGCCCCGGACAGACCAACACCGGGGAGCTGTTTTTT.

The J gene is TRBJ1-5, the V gene TRBV12-3 or TRBV12-4; tentative D call: TRBD1 (5 bases). Trimming cost V 3 bases and J 9 bases, with 9 bases left between them. The CDR3 extends over 12 amino acids. CDR3 coding DNA: TGTGCCAGCAGTTTGGGCGGGGGGCCCCAGCATTTT. Amino acids: CASSLGGGPQHF.

The chain uses TRBV30 and TRBJ2-7; 14 bases agree with TRBD2. From germline, CDR1 is GTSNPN and CDR2 SVGIG (reference sequence). The CDR3 totals 17 residues. The junction had 10 bases not matched to a gene; V was cut back by 3 bases and J by 3 bases. Here the CDR3 DNA reads TGTGCCTGGAGCTTCGGACTAGCGGGAGGTCGCGTCTACGAGCAGTACTTC. It encodes CAWSFGLAGGRVYEQYF.